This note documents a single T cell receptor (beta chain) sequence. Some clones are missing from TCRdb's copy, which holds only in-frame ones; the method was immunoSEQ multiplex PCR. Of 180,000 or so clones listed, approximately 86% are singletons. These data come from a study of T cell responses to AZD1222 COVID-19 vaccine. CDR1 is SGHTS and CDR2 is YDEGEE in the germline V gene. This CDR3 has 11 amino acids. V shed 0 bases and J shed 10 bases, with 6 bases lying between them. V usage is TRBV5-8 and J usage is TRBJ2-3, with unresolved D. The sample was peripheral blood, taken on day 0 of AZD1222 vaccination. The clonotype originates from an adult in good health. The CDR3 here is CASSLVGSQYF. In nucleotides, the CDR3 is TGTGCCAGCAGCTTGGTTGGATCGCAGTATTTT.